This T cell receptor (beta chain) was sequenced in a study of type 1 and type 2 diabetes patients (dated by TCRdb to 2016 to 2018). Turning to the overall study: The cohort comprised eight or nine type 1 diabetes patients, a few type 2 diabetes patients and roughly six nondiabetic controls recruited in China. Across the study, CD4+ and CD8+ T cells were positively selected from PBMCs using CD4 or CD8 MicroBeads on MACS columns. Altogether, approximately 19 million paired-end reads were produced across the whole study. The study used high-throughput sequencing to profile TCRbeta repertoires and compare individuals with type 1 diabetes, type 2 diabetes and no diabetes. Type 2 diabetes patients were included as a disease comparison group for the type 1 diabetes patients. Similar V gene usage was observed when roughly 20-cycle and roughly 25-cycle amplification were compared, suggesting similar primer efficiencies and random PCR bias. The TCRbeta libraries underwent paired-end sequencing on Illumina HiSeq 2000 or MiSeq instruments. Summary of the overall study and its limitations: Highly correlated V and J gene usage patterns were observed for type 2 diabetes and control samples, with an average of roughly 0.97 between samples. Type 2 diabetes patients had few highly-expanded CD4+ clones, median one, accounting for a median approximately 4% of reads. The study groups were not matched for age and gender, which could possibly have biased interpretation. Because only a limited number of T2D and control samples were sequenced, some T1D-only HECs might also be present in more T2D or control samples. In both CD4+ and CD8+ T cells, type 2 diabetes repertoires were highly diverse and significantly more diverse than type 1 diabetes repertoires.

Sequencing used an Illumina MiSeq. Genomic DNA from sorted T cell subsets served as template for TCRbeta CDR3 amplification. Multiplex PCR with 30 forward and 13 reverse primers amplified the TCRbeta CDR3 region. PCR products were purified with AMPure XP beads, then indices and adaptors were added in a second 25-cycle PCR. Before sequencing, the QIAquick Gel Extraction Kit was used to gel-purify the libraries. The study's own analysis went as follows. Paired-end reads were merged with FLASH and aligned to IMGT V, D and J germline references using IgBLAST. Reads with less than 70% alignment identity to germline references were removed, leaving 11,114,426 reads across the study. Following IMGT definitions, CDR3 boundaries, reading frame and productivity were assigned. A highly-expanded clone was defined as any clone making up 1% or more of reads, and normalized Shannon entropy served as the measure of diversity. Unpaired two-tailed t-tests were used to test group differences in Shannon entropy. TCRdb ran its own pipeline on the public reads, namely fastp trimming at Q25 and MiXCR clone calling, and kept in-frame beta chains. Merged by CDR3 protein, the rows form single entries marked with the most common genes and DNA. It is TCRdb's table, rather than the study itself, that gives the V and J calls and clone size. The sample yields 250,000 or so distinct CDR3 sequences; around 50% were counted once. The ten most abundant clones make up roughly 13% of the sample.

V gives up 5 bases and J gives up 9 bases, and the segment between their germline ends measures 14 bases. The CDR3 runs 12 amino acids, cysteine and phenylalanine included. Only the CDR3 DNA stays, 36 bases, in frame from base 1. From a lookup of the germline V gene, CDR1 and CDR2 are MDHEN and SYDVKM. This clonotype was detected a few times. Its antigen is still unknown. No base-level quality is on record; no much larger clone is a single base apart. All diabetic patients met standard classification criteria for type 1 or type 2 diabetes, with glucose and C-peptide assessed by WHO-recommended methods. Donors with other autoimmune diseases or infections within the previous four weeks were excluded from participation. From each participant, roughly 10 milliliters of peripheral blood were collected. PBMCs were isolated with LymphoPrep density separation.

This receptor was taken from a young man with type 2 diabetes. Sequencing was performed on peripheral blood mononuclear cells (PBMCs). The chain couples TRBV28 to TRBJ2-7, with no confidently assigned D gene. The CDR3 in this case is CASSLINSPQYF. The DNA sequence is as follows: TGTGCCAGCAGTCTAATAAACAGCCCGCAGTACTTC.